This is a list of T cell receptor beta chains from one sample in a study of neurological immune-mediated disorders. TCRdb called the 5' RACE reads again in MiXCR, with one record for every CDR3 protein. The sample includes some 79,000 distinct CDR3 sequences, 13% to 15% of them seen just once. What was sequenced was PBMCs. The origin of the receptors is a woman aged 45-60 years in good health. Each CDR3 is given with its conserved first and last residue. A D gene is named only where the DNA matches it firmly. Not every row has a clone size; where given, it reads once, few, many or a size class.

>TRBD2|many|TRBV24-1|TRBJ2-1
CATSDRLAGGYNEQFF
TGTGCCACCAGTGACCGACTAGCGGGGGGCTACAATGAGCAGTTCTTC
>TRBD2|once|TRBV11-3|TRBJ2-1
CANSPGGSGRNNELFF
TGTGCCAACAGCCCGGGGGGTAGCGGGAGGAACAATGAGCTGTTCTTC
>NA|NA|TRBV29-1|TRBJ2-7
CSVAFVVVSSCEQYF
TGCAGCGTTGCCTTTGTCGTGGTGAGCTCATGCGAGCAGTACTTC
>NA|medium-sized|TRBV29-1|TRBJ2-5
CSVDRTANQETQYF
TGCAGCGTTGACCGGACAGCAAACCAAGAGACCCAGTACTTC
>TRBD2|many|TRBV7-8|TRBJ2-7
CASSLARTSFYEQYF
TGTGCCAGCAGCTTAGCCCGGACTAGCTTCTACGAGCAGTACTTC
>NA|NA|TRBV30|TRBJ1-6
CACMRQSDSPLHF
TGTGCCTGCATGCGTCAAAGCGATTCACCCCTCCACTTT
>NA|many|TRBV5-1|TRBJ1-1
CASSPQGKDTEAFF
TGCGCCAGCAGCCCCCAGGGGAAGGACACTGAAGCTTTCTTT
>TRBD1|many|TRBV5-1|TRBJ2-1
CASSQYGQGVSNEQFF
TGCGCCAGCAGCCAGTACGGACAGGGGGTATCCAATGAGCAGTTCTTC
>NA|NA|TRBV21-1|TRBJ2-1
CASSNLGTTSSYNEQFF
TGTGCCAGCAGCAATCTGGGGACGACAAGCTCCTACAATGAGCAGTTCTTC
>TRBD2|many|TRBV20-1|TRBJ2-3
CSARDSSGGRTDTQYF
TGCAGTGCTAGAGATTCAAGCGGGGGGCGCACAGATACGCAGTATTTT
>TRBD2|many|TRBV20-1|TRBJ2-7
CSARVTSSGSLYEQYF
TGCAGTGCTAGAGTGACGTCTAGCGGGAGTCTCTACGAGCAGTACTTC
>NA|NA|TRBV20-1|TRBJ2-7
CSARDLATGAREQYF
TGCAGTGCTAGAGATTTGGCCACAGGAGCTCGCGAGCAATACTTC
>TRBD2|many|TRBV24-1|TRBJ2-3
CATGTSGSITQYF
TGTGCCACCGGGACTAGCGGGAGTATAACGCAGTATTTT
>NA|NA|TRBV7-3|TRBJ2-5
CASSLNPSTSGETQYF
TGTGCCAGCAGCTTAAATCCCAGCACCTCCGGAGAGACCCAGTACTTC
>TRBD2|many|TRBV20-1|TRBJ2-1
CSARGGLAGEKQFF
TGCAGTGCTAGAGGGGGACTAGCGGGAGAGAAGCAGTTCTTC
>TRBD2|many|TRBV5-1|TRBJ2-1
CASSLGSSGRIVEQFF
TGCGCCAGCAGCTTGGGGTCTAGCGGGAGAATTGTTGAGCAGTTCTTC
>TRBD1|many|TRBV28|TRBJ1-5
CASSLDPHRQGANQPQHF
TGTGCCAGCAGTTTGGACCCTCACCGACAGGGGGCGAATCAGCCCCAGCATTTT
>NA|many|TRBV20-1|TRBJ2-5
CSAREGSLKTQYF
TGCAGTGCTAGAGAGGGGAGTTTAAAGACCCAGTACTTC
>NA|many|TRBV20-1|TRBJ1-1
CSARERGKPNTEAFF
TGCAGTGCTAGAGAGAGGGGCAAACCGAACACTGAAGCTTTCTTT
>NA|many|TRBV20-1|TRBJ2-5
CSARAGTYQETQYF
TGCAGTGCTAGAGCAGGGACCTACCAAGAGACCCAGTACTTC
>TRBD1|many|TRBV20-1|TRBJ2-2
CSATPRGQGNTGELFF
TGCAGTGCTACCCCCCGAGGACAGGGAAACACCGGGGAGCTGTTTTTT
>NA|many|TRBV5-1|TRBJ1-1
CASSSQVNTEAFF
TGCGCCAGCAGCTCCCAGGTGAACACTGAAGCTTTCTTT
>NA|many|TRBV29-1|TRBJ2-3
CSAGGGQLADTQYF
TGCAGCGCTGGGGGGGGGCAGCTCGCAGATACGCAGTATTTT
>TRBD1|many|TRBV28|TRBJ2-7
CASSFLGQGWYEQYF
TGTGCCAGCAGTTTTTTGGGACAGGGTTGGTACGAGCAGTACTTC
>TRBD1|few|TRBV20-1|TRBJ1-6
CSAGRQGASYNSPLHF
TGCAGTGCTGGACGACAGGGTGCATCCTATAATTCACCCCTCCACTTT
>NA|many|TRBV5-6|TRBJ2-3
CASSWKGTSTDTQYF
TGTGCCAGCAGCTGGAAAGGGACTTCCACAGATACGCAGTATTTT
>TRBD1|many|TRBV5-1|TRBJ1-1
CASSNRQGITEAFF
TGCGCCAGCAGCAACAGACAGGGGATCACTGAAGCTTTCTTT
>TRBD2|many|TRBV20-1|TRBJ2-7
CSARLAGGLSYEQYF
TGCAGTGCTAGGCTAGCGGGGGGCCTCTCCTACGAGCAGTACTTC
>TRBD1|many|TRBV28|TRBJ2-7
CASKRGQQSYEQYF
TGTGCCAGCAAGAGGGGACAGCAATCCTACGAGCAGTACTTC
>NA|many|TRBV9|TRBJ1-2
CASSAAGYGYTF
TGTGCCAGCAGCGCCGCTGGCTATGGCTACACCTTC
>NA|many|TRBV29-1|TRBJ2-5
CSVLAKETQYF
TGCAGCGTTTTAGCAAAAGAGACCCAGTACTTC
>TRBD2|once|TRBV6-5|TRBJ2-1
CASRLAGSSYNEQFF
TGTGCCAGCAGATTAGCGGGGAGCTCCTACAATGAGCAGTTCTTC
>NA|many|TRBV25-1|TRBJ1-2
CASSVGGRINYGYTF
TGTGCCAGCAGTGTTGGGGGACGGATTAACTATGGCTACACCTTC
>NA|many|TRBV7-9|TRBJ1-2
CASSLSASEGYGYTF
TGTGCCAGCAGCCTTTCTGCCTCGGAGGGCTATGGCTACACCTTC
>NA|many|TRBV20-1|TRBJ1-5
CSARVLGFGLSNQPQHF
TGCAGTGCTAGAGTTTTAGGTTTTGGACTGAGCAATCAGCCCCAGCATTTT
>TRBD1|many|TRBV5-1|TRBJ2-6
CASSLEGTAGANVLTF
TGCGCCAGCAGCTTGGAGGGGACAGCTGGGGCCAACGTCCTGACTTTC
>NA|many|TRBV7-9|TRBJ1-1
CASSLRLNTEAFF
TGTGCCAGCAGCTTAAGATTGAACACTGAAGCTTTCTTT
>NA|NA|TRBV18|TRBJ1-1
CASSPPGTQNTEAFF
TGTGCCAGCTCACCACCGGGCACCCAGAACACTGAAGCTTTCTTT
>NA|many|TRBV5-1|TRBJ2-1
CASSLDPGIGGNEQFF
TGCGCCAGCAGCTTGGACCCTGGGATCGGTGGGAATGAGCAGTTCTTC
>NA|NA|TRBV14|TRBJ1-2
CASSQDFGRPYGYTF
TGTGCCAGCAGCCAAGATTTTGGCCGCCCCTATGGCTACACCTTC
>TRBD1|many|TRBV24-1|TRBJ2-6
CATSDPRDRPSGANVLTF
TGTGCCACCAGTGATCCCCGGGACAGACCCTCTGGGGCCAACGTCCTGACTTTC
>TRBD2|medium-sized|TRBV5-1|TRBJ2-1
CASSLPASGHNEQFF
TGCGCCAGCAGCTTGCCGGCTAGCGGTCACAATGAGCAGTTCTTC